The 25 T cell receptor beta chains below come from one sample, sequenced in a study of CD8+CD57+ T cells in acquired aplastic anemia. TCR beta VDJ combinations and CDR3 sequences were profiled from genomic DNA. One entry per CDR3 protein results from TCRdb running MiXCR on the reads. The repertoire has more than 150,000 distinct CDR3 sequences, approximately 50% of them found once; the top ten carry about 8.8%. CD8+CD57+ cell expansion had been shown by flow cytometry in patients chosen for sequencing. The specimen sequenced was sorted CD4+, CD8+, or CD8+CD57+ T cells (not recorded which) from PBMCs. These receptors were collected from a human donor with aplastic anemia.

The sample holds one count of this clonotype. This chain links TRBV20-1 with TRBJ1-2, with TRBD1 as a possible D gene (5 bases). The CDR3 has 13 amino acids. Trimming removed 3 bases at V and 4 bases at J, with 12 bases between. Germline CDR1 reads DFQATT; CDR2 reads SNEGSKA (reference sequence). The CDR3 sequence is CSASTGRSYGYTF. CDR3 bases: TGCAGTGCTAGTACAGGTCGCAGCTATGGCTACACCTTC.

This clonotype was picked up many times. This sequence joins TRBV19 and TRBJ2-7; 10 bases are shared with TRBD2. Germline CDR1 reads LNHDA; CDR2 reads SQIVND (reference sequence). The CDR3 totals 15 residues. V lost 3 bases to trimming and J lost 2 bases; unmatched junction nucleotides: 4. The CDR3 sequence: CASSILAGVAYEQYF. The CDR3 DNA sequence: TGTGCCAGTAGTATCCTAGCGGGGGTCGCCTACGAGCAGTACTTC.

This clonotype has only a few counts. The CDR3 bases are TGTGCCAGCAGATTGGTCGGGAGTACTGAAGCTTTCTTT. Protein: CASRLVGSTEAFF. This chain connects TRBV7-2 to TRBJ1-1; no clear D gene. CDR1 is SGHTA, CDR2 FQGNSA, per germline. The germline V and J ends were trimmed by 6 bases and 5 bases, with 13 bases remaining between them. This CDR3 region has 13 residues.

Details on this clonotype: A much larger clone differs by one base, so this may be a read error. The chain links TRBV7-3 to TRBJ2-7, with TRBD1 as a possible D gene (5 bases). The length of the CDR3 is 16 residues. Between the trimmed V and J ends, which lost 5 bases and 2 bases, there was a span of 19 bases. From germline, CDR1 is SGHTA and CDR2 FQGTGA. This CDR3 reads CASSLMTDTSPYEQYF. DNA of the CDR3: TGTGCCAGCAGCCTCATGACAGACACCTCACCCTACGAGCAGTACTTC.

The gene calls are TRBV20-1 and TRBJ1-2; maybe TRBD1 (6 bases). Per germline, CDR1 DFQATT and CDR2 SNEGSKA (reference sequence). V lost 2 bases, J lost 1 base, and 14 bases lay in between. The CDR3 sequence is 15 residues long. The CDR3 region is CSARRLAGVNYGYTF. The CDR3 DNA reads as TGCAGTGCTAGAAGGTTGGCAGGGGTTAACTATGGCTACACCTTC.

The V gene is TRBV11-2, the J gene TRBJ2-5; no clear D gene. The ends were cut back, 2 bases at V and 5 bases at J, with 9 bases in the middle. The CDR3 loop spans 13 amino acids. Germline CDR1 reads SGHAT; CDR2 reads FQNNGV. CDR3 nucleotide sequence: TGTGCCAGCAGCTTAACGTTGGGGGAGACCCAGTACTTC. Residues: CASSLTLGETQYF.

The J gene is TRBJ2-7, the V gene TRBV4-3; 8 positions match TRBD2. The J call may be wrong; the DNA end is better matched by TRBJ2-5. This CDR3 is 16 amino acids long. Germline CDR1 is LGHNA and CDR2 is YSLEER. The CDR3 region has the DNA TGCGCCAGCAGCCAAGGGGCGGGGGGCGCGGTTGAGACCCAGTACTTC. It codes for CASSQGAGGAVETQYF.

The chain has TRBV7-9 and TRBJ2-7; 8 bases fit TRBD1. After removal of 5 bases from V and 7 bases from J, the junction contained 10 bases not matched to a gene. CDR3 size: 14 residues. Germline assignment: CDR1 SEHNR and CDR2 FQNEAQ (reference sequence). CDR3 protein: CASSPNQGAGEQYF. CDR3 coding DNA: TGTGCCAGCAGCCCCAACCAGGGGGCCGGGGAGCAGTACTTC.

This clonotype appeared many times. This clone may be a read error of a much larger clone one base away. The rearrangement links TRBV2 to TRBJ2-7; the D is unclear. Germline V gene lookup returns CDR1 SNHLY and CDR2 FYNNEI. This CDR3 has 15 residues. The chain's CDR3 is CAGSSFQVTSYEQYF. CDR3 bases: TGTGCCGGCAGTTCCTTCCAGGTTACCTCCTACGAGCAGTACTTC.

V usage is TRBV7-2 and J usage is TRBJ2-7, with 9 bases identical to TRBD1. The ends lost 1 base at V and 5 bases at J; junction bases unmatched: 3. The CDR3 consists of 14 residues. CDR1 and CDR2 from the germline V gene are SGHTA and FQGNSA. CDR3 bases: TGTGCCAGCAGCTTAGTGGGGGACAGGGACGAGCAGTACTTC. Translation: CASSLVGDRDEQYF.

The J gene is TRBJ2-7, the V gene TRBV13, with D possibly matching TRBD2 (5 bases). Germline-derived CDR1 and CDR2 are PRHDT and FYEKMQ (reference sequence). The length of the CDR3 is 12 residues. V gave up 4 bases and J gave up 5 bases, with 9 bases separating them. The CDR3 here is CASSSEGDEQYF. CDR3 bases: TGTGCCAGCAGCTCTGAGGGAGACGAGCAGTACTTC.

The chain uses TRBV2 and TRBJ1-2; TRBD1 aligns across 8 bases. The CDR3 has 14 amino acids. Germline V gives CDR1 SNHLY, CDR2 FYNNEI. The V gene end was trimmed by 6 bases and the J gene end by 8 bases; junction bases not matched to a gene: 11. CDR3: CASSLWWQGAGYTF. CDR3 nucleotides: TGTGCCAGCAGCTTGTGGTGGCAGGGGGCAGGCTACACCTTC.

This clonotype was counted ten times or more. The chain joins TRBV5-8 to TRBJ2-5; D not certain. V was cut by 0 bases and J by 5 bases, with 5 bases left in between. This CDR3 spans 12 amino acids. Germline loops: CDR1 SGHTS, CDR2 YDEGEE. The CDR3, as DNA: TGTGCCAGCAGCTTGGCCCCTGAGACCCAGTACTTC. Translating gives CASSLAPETQYF.

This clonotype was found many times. The CDR3 sequence: CSAPFNYGYTF. The CDR3 DNA reads as TGCAGTGCCCCCTTCAACTATGGCTACACCTTC. The V gene is TRBV20-1, the J gene TRBJ1-2; D is ambiguous. The V end was cut by 6 bases, the J end by 2 bases, with 7 bases between. This CDR3 spans 11 amino acids. Germline values: CDR1 DFQATT, CDR2 SNEGSKA (reference sequence).

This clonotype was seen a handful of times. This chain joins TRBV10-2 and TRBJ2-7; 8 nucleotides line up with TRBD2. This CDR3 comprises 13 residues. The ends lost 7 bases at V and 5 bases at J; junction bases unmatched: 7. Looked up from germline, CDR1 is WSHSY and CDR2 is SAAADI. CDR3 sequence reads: CASTKLSGNEQYF. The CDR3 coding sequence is TGCGCCAGCACCAAACTTAGCGGGAACGAGCAGTACTTC.

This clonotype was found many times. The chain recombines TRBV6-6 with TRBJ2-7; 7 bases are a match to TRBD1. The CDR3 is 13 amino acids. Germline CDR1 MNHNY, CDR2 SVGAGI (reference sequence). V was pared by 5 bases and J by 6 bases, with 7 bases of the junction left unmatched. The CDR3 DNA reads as TGTGCCAGCAGTCCCCGGGACAGCGCCGAGCAGTACTTC. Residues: CASSPRDSAEQYF.

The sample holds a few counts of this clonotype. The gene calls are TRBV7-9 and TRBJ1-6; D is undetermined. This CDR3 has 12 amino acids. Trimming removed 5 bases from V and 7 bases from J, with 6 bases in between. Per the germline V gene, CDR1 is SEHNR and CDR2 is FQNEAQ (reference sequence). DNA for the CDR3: TGTGCCAGCAGCGACAACAATTCACCCCTCCACTTT. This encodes CASSDNNSPLHF.

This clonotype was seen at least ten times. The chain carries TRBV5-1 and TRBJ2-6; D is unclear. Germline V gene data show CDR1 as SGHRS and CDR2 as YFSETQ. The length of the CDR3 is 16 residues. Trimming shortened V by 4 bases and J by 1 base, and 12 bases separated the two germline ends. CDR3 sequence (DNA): TGCGCCAGCAGCCGAAAAGGACGATCTGGGGCCAACGTCCTGACTTTC. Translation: CASSRKGRSGANVLTF. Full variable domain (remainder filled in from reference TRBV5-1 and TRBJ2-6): KAGVTQTPRYLIKTRGQQVTLSCSPISGHRSVSWYQQTPGQGLQFLFEYFSETQRNKGNFPGRFSGRQFSNSRSEMNVSTLELGDSALYLCASSRKGRSGANVLTFGAGSRLTVL.

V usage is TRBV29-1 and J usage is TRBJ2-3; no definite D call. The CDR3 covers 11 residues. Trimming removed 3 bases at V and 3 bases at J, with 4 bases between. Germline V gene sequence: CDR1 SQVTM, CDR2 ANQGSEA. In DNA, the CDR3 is TGCAGCGTTGATCTAACAGATACGCAGTATTTT. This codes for CSVDLTDTQYF.

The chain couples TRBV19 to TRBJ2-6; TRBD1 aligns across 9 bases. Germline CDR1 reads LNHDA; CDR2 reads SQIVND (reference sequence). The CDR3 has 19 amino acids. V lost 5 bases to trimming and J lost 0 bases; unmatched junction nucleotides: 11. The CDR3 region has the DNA TGTGCCAGTAGTTTAGGGACAGGGAATACGCTCTCTGGGGCCAACGTCCTGACTTTC. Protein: CASSLGTGNTLSGANVLTF.

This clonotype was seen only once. The CDR3 coding sequence is TGCGCCAGCAGCTCGTACGGGGAGGGGGGCACTGAAGCTTTCTTT. Encoded protein: CASSSYGEGGTEAFF. V and J are TRBV5-1 and TRBJ1-1; D is perhaps TRBD1 (6 bases). Trimming shortened V by 3 bases and J by 4 bases, and 16 bases separated the two germline ends. In germline, CDR1 is SGHRS, CDR2 YFSETQ. This CDR3 has 15 amino acids.

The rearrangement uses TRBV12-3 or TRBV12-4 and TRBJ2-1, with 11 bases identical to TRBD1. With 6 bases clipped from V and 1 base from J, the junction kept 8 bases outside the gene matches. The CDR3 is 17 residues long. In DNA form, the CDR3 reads TGTGCCAGCAGACGGGGACAGGGGGGGATTTCCTACAATGAGCAGTTCTTC. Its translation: CASRRGQGGISYNEQFF.

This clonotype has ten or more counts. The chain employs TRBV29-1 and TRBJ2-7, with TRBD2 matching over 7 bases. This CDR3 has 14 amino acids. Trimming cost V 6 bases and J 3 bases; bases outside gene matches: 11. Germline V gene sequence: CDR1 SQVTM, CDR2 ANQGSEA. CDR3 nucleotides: TGCAGCGTGGGGGGGGGGGGTGCCTTCTACGAGCAGTACTTC. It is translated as CSVGGGGAFYEQYF.

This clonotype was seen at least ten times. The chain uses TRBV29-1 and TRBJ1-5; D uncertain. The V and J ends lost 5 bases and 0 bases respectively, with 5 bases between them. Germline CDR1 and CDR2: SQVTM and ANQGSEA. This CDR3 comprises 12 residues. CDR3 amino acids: CSVKNSNQPQHF. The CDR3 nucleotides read TGCAGCGTTAAGAATAGCAATCAGCCCCAGCATTTT. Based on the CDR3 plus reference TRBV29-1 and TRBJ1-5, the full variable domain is SAVISQKPSRDICQRGTSLTIQCQVDSQVTMMFWYRQQPGQSLTLIATANQGSEATYESGFVIDKFPISRPNLTFSTLTVSNMSPEDSSIYLCSVKNSNQPQHFGDGTRLSIL.

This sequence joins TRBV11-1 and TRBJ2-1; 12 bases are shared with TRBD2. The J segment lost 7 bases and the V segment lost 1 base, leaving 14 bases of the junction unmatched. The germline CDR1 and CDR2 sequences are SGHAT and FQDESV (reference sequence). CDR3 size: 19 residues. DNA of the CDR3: TGTGCCAGCAGCTTAGGAGGCCCCCCGGGACTAGCGGGTCGGAATGAGCAGTTCTTC. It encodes CASSLGGPPGLAGRNEQFF.